This TCR beta chain was identified during a study of cytomegalovirus exposure and HLA in healthy donors. Looking at the study overall: The study placed approximately 78% of its approximately 400 genotyped donors in the Caucasian-associated ancestry cluster.

Whole-study results and caveats: Later analysis associated a missense DCLRE1C variant with TCR beta V- and J-gene trimming. The only immune exposure information that was available was CMV serostatus.

J gave up 0 bases and V 5 bases, and 2 bases lay outside the gene matches. Germline V gene sequence: CDR1 SGHAT, CDR2 FQNNGV. The CDR3 is 14 amino acids. PCR was performed using 60 Vbeta and 13 Jbeta primers. TCRdb keeps only in-frame clones here, not all; method: immunoSEQ multiplex PCR. Of 150,000 to 180,000 clones listed, about 70% were seen once; the top ten hold about 2.6%. Details on this clone: Its antigen is as yet unknown.

Specimen: PBMCs. The chain uses TRBV11-2 and TRBJ2-3; 7 positions match TRBD2. This sequence was found in a man aged 18 to 35 in good health and CMV-seronegative. In nucleotides, the CDR3 is TGTGCCAGCAGCCTGACTAGCAGCACAGATACGCAGTATTTT. Translated: CASSLTSSTDTQYF.